What follows describes a single T cell receptor beta chain. Its specific antigen is unknown. No base qualities exist here, and no much larger clone lies one base off it. The sample belongs to a study of T cell clonotyping in hematopoietic cell transplantation (dated by TCRdb to the early 2020s). Broadly, across the study: In the study, 135 blood samples were gathered from roughly 40 consecutive transplant recipients and their related donors. Patients were recruited between September 2015 and January 2017 and followed until late 2020 or death. What the work shows at the level of the full study, not this receptor alone: The sample size was limited and the cells went unsorted, which meant the CD4 and CD8 repertoire contributions could not be told apart. Recipient repertoires showed only a small fraction of overlap with donor repertoires, and over 95% appeared de novo at the given depth. Broader TCR repertoire diversity after transplant was predicted by Inverse Simpson Index values from donors and from recipients before transplant. After transplant, TCR diversity in recipients dropped, and pathologically expanded clonotypes climbed progressively between day 30 and day 180.

From cysteine to phenylalanine, the CDR3 is 14 amino acids long. The only DNA kept is the CDR3, 42 bases in frame from the first base. CDR1 and CDR2 (GTSNPN, SVGIG) derive from the germline V gene (reference sequence). A distance of 14 bases separates the germline ends of V and J, which lose 2 bases and 4 bases respectively. Blood samples for TCR beta sequencing were provided by related transplant donors. Nuclei Lysis Solution was used to extract genomic DNA from fresh or cryopreserved unfractionated peripheral blood mononuclear cells. The immunoSEQ assay, a bias-controlled multiplex PCR with V- and J-specific primers, was used to amplify TCR beta CDR3 regions from genomic DNA. A second PCR step added a proprietary barcode and Illumina adapter sequences to the CDR3 amplicons. An Illumina MiSeq instrument was used to sequence the CDR3 libraries. As for how the authors treated the data: Export and quality control were performed with immunoSEQ Analyzer 3.0, and downstream analyses were performed with R Bioconductor and Immunarch. Only productive rearrangements in the normalized downsampled data set went into calculating the repertoire metrics. In the normalized cohort, a clonotype counted as pathologically expanded if the clonotype was larger than 5 templates. The Inverse Simpson Index was used to measure repertoire diversity. CMV-specificity analyses were carried out on the non-normalized data set to capture all clonotypes. The clones in this table, taken by TCRdb from immuneACCESS, are in-frame only. Not every clone is retained; where verified, under half of the shortfall comes from an unresolved V gene, and the cause of the rest is unknown. The V and J calls and clone size are taken from that table; D and trimming were inferred from the DNA. Within this sample are fewer than 40,000 clones, with over 70% of them counted one time only. The ten biggest clones cover approximately 2% of the sample.

The chain is assembled from TRBV30 and TRBJ1-1; no D gene can be assigned with confidence. The sequence derives from a middle-aged woman in good health. Some clones in this sample may be carry-over from other donors' samples. Material: peripheral blood mononuclear cells. The nucleotide sequence reads TGTGCCTGGAGTAGCGGGTCCCCAAGCACTGAAGCTTTCTTT. Its protein is CAWSSGSPSTEAFF.